The T cell receptor beta chain under discussion was sequenced for a study of early T cells in non-severe SARS-CoV-2 infection. Across the whole study: The sequenced material was bulk RNA from unsorted whole blood, and its chains were unpaired. Points from the study as a whole: Private and CD4 specificities were missed by VDJdb matching, skewed to anti-spike CD8.

With regard to this clonotype: What it binds is unknown.

The TCR library protocol attached unique molecular identifiers to the individual cDNA molecules. Each CDR3 protein gets one entry after TCRdb re-called the 5' RACE reads with MiXCR. The data show around 32,000 distinct CDR3 sequences, under 6% seen once. The source of this sequence is an adult who was a healthcare worker with PCR-confirmed SARS-CoV-2 infection or an uninfected control (not recorded which). The source material was whole blood.

This CDR3 is CASSLVGDRPPRNTGELFF. CDR3 in DNA: TGTGCCAGCAGCTTAGTAGGGGACAGACCTCCTAGAAACACCGGGGAGCTGTTTTTT. This chain links TRBV11-2 with TRBJ2-2, with 7 bases lining up with TRBD1. Germline-derived CDR1 and CDR2 are SGHAT and FQNNGV. The CDR3 is 19 residues long. V shed 1 base, J shed 2 bases, and the junction held 13 bases outside the gene matches.